The rows below give T cell receptor beta chains drawn from one sample of a study of T-cell memory formation after mild COVID-19. TCRdb reprocessed the 5' RACE reads via MiXCR and lists one record per CDR3 protein. Of 450,000 to 650,000 distinct CDR3 sequences listed, more than 15% are singletons. Sequenced: PBMCs or a T cell subset sorted from them (not recorded which). The origin of the receptors is an adult woman who had mild COVID-19 (a few samples of this study predate the infection). Cell type and time point are not known. The CDR3 runs from the conserved cysteine through the conserved F or W. Fields, in order: V gene, CDR3 length, J gene, clone size, D gene, CDR3 DNA, CDR3 protein. The D gene is left open where the match is weak. Clone sizes are given selectively: once, few, many, or a class where the clone is expanded.

v_gene: TRBV5-6; len: 16; j_gene: TRBJ2-1; abundance: NA; d_gene: NA; CDR3nt: TGTGCCAGCAGCTTGGGGGCAGGGGCTTCGGACAATGAGCAGTTCTTC; CDR3aa: CASSLGAGASDNEQFF
v_gene: TRBV7-2; len: 19; j_gene: TRBJ2-3; abundance: NA; d_gene: TRBD2; CDR3nt: TGTGCCAGCAACTACCCGACCTTTCACCCGGGACTAGCCCCAGATACGCAGTATTTT; CDR3aa: CASNYPTFHPGLAPDTQYF
v_gene: TRBV25-1; len: 14; j_gene: TRBJ2-3; abundance: many; d_gene: NA; CDR3nt: TGTGCCAGCAGTGAGTGGACTAGCACAGATACGCAGTATTTT; CDR3aa: CASSEWTSTDTQYF
v_gene: TRBV11-2; len: 15; j_gene: TRBJ1-1; abundance: few; d_gene: TRBD1; CDR3nt: TGTGCCAGCAGCTTCTCGACAGGGGGAGAGACTGAAGCTTTCTTT; CDR3aa: CASSFSTGGETEAFF
v_gene: TRBV7-9; len: 15; j_gene: TRBJ2-7; abundance: few; d_gene: TRBD2; CDR3nt: TGTGCCAGCAGCTTAGTTACTAGCGGGAACTACGAGCAGTACTTC; CDR3aa: CASSLVTSGNYEQYF
v_gene: TRBV29-1; len: 13; j_gene: TRBJ2-7; abundance: few; d_gene: NA; CDR3nt: TGCAGCGTTGTGCGGGCCCCATCCTACGAGCAGTACTTC; CDR3aa: CSVVRAPSYEQYF
v_gene: TRBV12-3/TRBV12-4; len: 14; j_gene: TRBJ2-7; abundance: many; d_gene: NA; CDR3nt: TGTGCCAGCAGCTTAGGTACAAGCTCCTACGAGCAGTACTTC; CDR3aa: CASSLGTSSYEQYF
v_gene: TRBV4-1; len: 16; j_gene: TRBJ1-2; abundance: NA; d_gene: TRBD1; CDR3nt: TGCGCCAGCAGCGCGGGACAGGGGGTGGCACTTGATGGCTACACCTTC; CDR3aa: CASSAGQGVALDGYTF
v_gene: TRBV9; len: 13; j_gene: TRBJ2-7; abundance: few; d_gene: NA; CDR3nt: TGTGCCAGCAGCCCGAGCCTTACCTACGAGCAGTACTTC; CDR3aa: CASSPSLTYEQYF
v_gene: TRBV20-1; len: 14; j_gene: TRBJ2-7; abundance: NA; d_gene: TRBD1; CDR3nt: TGCAGTGCCCCGACCCCGACAGGGTCCTACGAGCAGTACTTC; CDR3aa: CSAPTPTGSYEQYF
v_gene: TRBV10-2; len: 16; j_gene: TRBJ2-1; abundance: few; d_gene: TRBD2; CDR3nt: TGCGCCAGCAGTGAGTGGGTAGCGGGAACCTACAATGAGCAGTTCTTC; CDR3aa: CASSEWVAGTYNEQFF
v_gene: TRBV6-1; len: 16; j_gene: TRBJ2-2; abundance: few; d_gene: NA; CDR3nt: TGTGCCAGCAGTGAAGCGGGTCTGCTGAACACCGGGGAGCTGTTTTTT; CDR3aa: CASSEAGLLNTGELFF
v_gene: TRBV30; len: 14; j_gene: TRBJ2-7; abundance: few; d_gene: NA; CDR3nt: TGTGCCTGGAGCGCTCACGGGACACACTACGAGCAGTACTTC; CDR3aa: CAWSAHGTHYEQYF
v_gene: TRBV20-1; len: 15; j_gene: TRBJ1-5; abundance: once; d_gene: NA; CDR3nt: TGCAGTGCTTTTTCCGGGACCTATAGCAATCAGCCCCAGCATTTT; CDR3aa: CSAFSGTYSNQPQHF
v_gene: TRBV14; len: 14; j_gene: TRBJ2-1; abundance: NA; d_gene: TRBD2; CDR3nt: TGTGCCAGCAGCCAAGAGGGGGGACTAGCCGAGCAGTTCTTC; CDR3aa: CASSQEGGLAEQFF
v_gene: TRBV7-9; len: 16; j_gene: TRBJ1-1; abundance: few; d_gene: NA; CDR3nt: TGTGCCATCGTCCTTAATGCCGAGTGGATGAACACTGAAGCTTTCTTT; CDR3aa: CAIVLNAEWMNTEAFF
v_gene: TRBV7-9; len: 14; j_gene: TRBJ1-2; abundance: NA; d_gene: NA; CDR3nt: TGTGCCAGCAGCCGGACCGGGACAACCTATGGCTACACCTTC; CDR3aa: CASSRTGTTYGYTF
v_gene: TRBV29-1; len: 17; j_gene: TRBJ2-3; abundance: NA; d_gene: TRBD2; CDR3nt: TGCAGCGTTGTTAGACTAGCGGGAGGGCTTTCCACAGATACGCAGTATTTT; CDR3aa: CSVVRLAGGLSTDTQYF
v_gene: TRBV9; len: 15; j_gene: TRBJ1-6; abundance: few; d_gene: TRBD1; CDR3nt: TGTGCCAGCAGCGTGGGGGACAGGGGGAATTCACCCCTCCACTTT; CDR3aa: CASSVGDRGNSPLHF
v_gene: TRBV10-3; len: 17; j_gene: TRBJ2-5; abundance: NA; d_gene: TRBD1; CDR3nt: TGTGCCATCAGTGATCGCCGGGACAGGGGGCTCCAAGAGACCCAGTACTTC; CDR3aa: CAISDRRDRGLQETQYF
v_gene: TRBV7-3; len: 15; j_gene: TRBJ2-2; abundance: NA; d_gene: TRBD1; CDR3nt: TGTGCCAGCAGCCGGGACAGGGTGGGAACCGGGGAGCTGTTTTTT; CDR3aa: CASSRDRVGTGELFF
v_gene: TRBV5-1; len: 14; j_gene: TRBJ2-5; abundance: NA; d_gene: TRBD2; CDR3nt: TGCGCCAGCAGCTGGGGACTAGCGGAAGAGACCCAGTACTTC; CDR3aa: CASSWGLAEETQYF
v_gene: TRBV2; len: 14; j_gene: TRBJ1-5; abundance: few; d_gene: NA; CDR3nt: TGTGCCAGCAGTGGTGGACAAAGCAATCAGCCCCAGCATTTT; CDR3aa: CASSGGQSNQPQHF
v_gene: TRBV2; len: 9; j_gene: TRBJ1-5; abundance: NA; d_gene: NA; CDR3nt: TGTGCCAGCAGTGAGAAACAGCATTTT; CDR3aa: CASSEKQHF
v_gene: TRBV12-3/TRBV12-4; len: 14; j_gene: TRBJ1-3; abundance: NA; d_gene: NA; CDR3nt: TGTGCCAGCAGTCCCTTGGTTTCTGGAAACACCATATATTTT; CDR3aa: CASSPLVSGNTIYF
v_gene: TRBV4-1; len: 16; j_gene: TRBJ2-5; abundance: NA; d_gene: TRBD2; CDR3nt: TGCGCCAGCAGCCAAGATGGCCTAGCGGGGGGAGAGACCCAGTACTTC; CDR3aa: CASSQDGLAGGETQYF
v_gene: TRBV5-1; len: 15; j_gene: TRBJ2-3; abundance: few; d_gene: NA; CDR3nt: TGCGCCAGCAGACTCGGACAGACTCGGACAGATACGCAGTATTTT; CDR3aa: CASRLGQTRTDTQYF
v_gene: TRBV6-5; len: 15; j_gene: TRBJ2-1; abundance: few; d_gene: TRBD2; CDR3nt: TGTGCCAGCAGCCAGACTAGCGGGGGGGGTGGAGAGCAGTTCTTC; CDR3aa: CASSQTSGGGGEQFF
v_gene: TRBV5-1; len: 14; j_gene: TRBJ2-7; abundance: NA; d_gene: NA; CDR3nt: TGCGCCAGCAGCGTGGGGGATGGGTACTACGAGCAGTACTTC; CDR3aa: CASSVGDGYYEQYF
v_gene: TRBV12-3/TRBV12-4; len: 17; j_gene: TRBJ2-7; abundance: NA; d_gene: TRBD2; CDR3nt: TGTGCCAGCAGTTATCTAGGGACTAGCGGGAGTGGTGTCGAGCAGTACTTC; CDR3aa: CASSYLGTSGSGVEQYF
v_gene: TRBV12-3/TRBV12-4; len: 16; j_gene: TRBJ2-3; abundance: few; d_gene: TRBD2; CDR3nt: TGTGCCAGCAGCCAACAACTAGCGGGATACACAGATACGCAGTATTTT; CDR3aa: CASSQQLAGYTDTQYF
v_gene: TRBV5-1; len: 14; j_gene: TRBJ2-1; abundance: NA; d_gene: NA; CDR3nt: TGCGCCAGCAGCTTGGCGGGGGTTCTCGATGAGCAGTTCTTC; CDR3aa: CASSLAGVLDEQFF
v_gene: TRBV5-1; len: 14; j_gene: TRBJ2-3; abundance: many; d_gene: NA; CDR3nt: TGCGCCAGCAGCTTGGGCAGCAGCACAGATACGCAGTATTTT; CDR3aa: CASSLGSSTDTQYF
v_gene: TRBV24-1; len: 16; j_gene: TRBJ2-5; abundance: NA; d_gene: NA; CDR3nt: TGTGCCACCAGCTCGGGCATCCTCCAAGACCAAGAGACCCAGTACTTC; CDR3aa: CATSSGILQDQETQYF
v_gene: TRBV25-1; len: 12; j_gene: TRBJ2-2; abundance: many; d_gene: NA; CDR3nt: TGTGCCAGCAGTGACCACACCGGGGAGCTGTTTTTT; CDR3aa: CASSDHTGELFF
v_gene: TRBV20-1; len: 14; j_gene: TRBJ1-2; abundance: NA; d_gene: NA; CDR3nt: TGCAGTGCTAGTACACCCGGCAGGAGCTATGGCTACACCTTC; CDR3aa: CSASTPGRSYGYTF
v_gene: TRBV7-9; len: 13; j_gene: TRBJ1-1; abundance: few; d_gene: NA; CDR3nt: TGTGCCAGCAGAAATCAAAGACAGACTGAAGCTTTCTTT; CDR3aa: CASRNQRQTEAFF
v_gene: TRBV7-3; len: 14; j_gene: TRBJ2-5; abundance: few; d_gene: TRBD2; CDR3nt: TGTGCCAGCAGCCGGACTAGCGGCCAAGAGACCCAGTACTTC; CDR3aa: CASSRTSGQETQYF
v_gene: TRBV9; len: 17; j_gene: TRBJ2-1; abundance: NA; d_gene: TRBD2; CDR3nt: TGTGCCAGCAGCGTAGCGTCGTCAGCGGGAGTATCCAATGAGCAGTTCTTC; CDR3aa: CASSVASSAGVSNEQFF
v_gene: TRBV20-1; len: 14; j_gene: TRBJ2-5; abundance: few; d_gene: TRBD1; CDR3nt: TGCAGTGCTAGACGGGACAGGGGGCGAGGGACCCAGTACTTC; CDR3aa: CSARRDRGRGTQYF
v_gene: TRBV3-1; len: 13; j_gene: TRBJ2-3; abundance: NA; d_gene: TRBD2; CDR3nt: TGTGCCAGTGGACTAGCGGCCACAGATACGCAGTATTTT; CDR3aa: CASGLAATDTQYF
v_gene: TRBV10-3; len: 12; j_gene: TRBJ2-7; abundance: NA; d_gene: NA; CDR3nt: TGTGCCATCAGGGACCACTCGCACGAGCAGTACTTC; CDR3aa: CAIRDHSHEQYF
v_gene: TRBV20-1; len: 13; j_gene: TRBJ2-7; abundance: few; d_gene: NA; CDR3nt: TGCAGTGCTAGACTGGATGGTACCTACGAGCAGTACTTC; CDR3aa: CSARLDGTYEQYF
v_gene: TRBV12-3/TRBV12-4; len: 13; j_gene: TRBJ2-7; abundance: NA; d_gene: TRBD2; CDR3nt: TGTGCCAGCGGGACTAGCCAATCCTACGAGCAGTACTTC; CDR3aa: CASGTSQSYEQYF
v_gene: TRBV13; len: 15; j_gene: TRBJ2-5; abundance: few; d_gene: NA; CDR3nt: TGTGCCAGCAGCTTATCGGGCAGGCCGTTGGAGACCCAGTACTTC; CDR3aa: CASSLSGRPLETQYF
v_gene: TRBV5-1; len: 16; j_gene: TRBJ2-3; abundance: few; d_gene: TRBD2; CDR3nt: TGCGCCAGCAGCTTCGGCGGGGGGCAGGGAGCAGATACGCAGTATTTT; CDR3aa: CASSFGGGQGADTQYF
v_gene: TRBV29-1; len: 14; j_gene: TRBJ2-1; abundance: NA; d_gene: NA; CDR3nt: TGCAGCGTTGTAAGGCAGGGGGACTGTGGTGAGCAGTTCTTC; CDR3aa: CSVVRQGDCGEQFF
v_gene: TRBV10-3; len: 15; j_gene: TRBJ2-7; abundance: NA; d_gene: TRBD1; CDR3nt: TGTGCCATCAGTGAGTCGACAGGGGGCTTCAACGAGCAGTACTTC; CDR3aa: CAISESTGGFNEQYF
v_gene: TRBV2; len: 15; j_gene: TRBJ2-7; abundance: few; d_gene: TRBD1; CDR3nt: TGTGCCAGCATAAGGTCCGGGACAGGGGTTGGCGAGCAGTACTTC; CDR3aa: CASIRSGTGVGEQYF
v_gene: TRBV20-1; len: 13; j_gene: TRBJ1-1; abundance: many; d_gene: NA; CDR3nt: TGCAGTGCTAGGGGTGGAGTGAAGGGCGAAGCTTTCTTT; CDR3aa: CSARGGVKGEAFF
v_gene: TRBV5-1; len: 15; j_gene: TRBJ2-3; abundance: once; d_gene: NA; CDR3nt: TGCGCCAGCAGCTTCAGACAGTTAGGGACAGATACGCAGTATTTT; CDR3aa: CASSFRQLGTDTQYF